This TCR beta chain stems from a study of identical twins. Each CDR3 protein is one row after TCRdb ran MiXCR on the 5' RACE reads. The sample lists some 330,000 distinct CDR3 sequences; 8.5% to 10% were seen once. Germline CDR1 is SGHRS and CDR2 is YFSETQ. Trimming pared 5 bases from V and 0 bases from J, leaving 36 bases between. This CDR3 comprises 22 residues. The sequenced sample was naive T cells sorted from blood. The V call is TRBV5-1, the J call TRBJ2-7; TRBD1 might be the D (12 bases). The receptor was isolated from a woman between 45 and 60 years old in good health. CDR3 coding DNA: TGCGCCAGCAGGCCTCCGGGACAGGGGGCAGCTAGCGGGAGGACCCACTCCTACGAGCAGTACGTC. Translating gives CASRPPGQGAASGRTHSYEQYV.